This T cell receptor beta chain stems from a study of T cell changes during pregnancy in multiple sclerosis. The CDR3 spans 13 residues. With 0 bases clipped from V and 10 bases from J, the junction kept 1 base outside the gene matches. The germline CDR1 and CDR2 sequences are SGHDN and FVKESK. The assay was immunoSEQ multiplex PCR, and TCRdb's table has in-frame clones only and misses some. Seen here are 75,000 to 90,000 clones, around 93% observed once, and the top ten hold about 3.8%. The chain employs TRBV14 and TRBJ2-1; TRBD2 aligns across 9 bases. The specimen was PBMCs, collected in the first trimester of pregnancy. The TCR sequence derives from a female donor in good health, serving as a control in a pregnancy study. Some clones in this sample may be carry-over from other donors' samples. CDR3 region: CASSQDLAGEQFF. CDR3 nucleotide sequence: TGTGCCAGCAGCCAAGATCTAGCGGGGGAGCAGTTCTTC.